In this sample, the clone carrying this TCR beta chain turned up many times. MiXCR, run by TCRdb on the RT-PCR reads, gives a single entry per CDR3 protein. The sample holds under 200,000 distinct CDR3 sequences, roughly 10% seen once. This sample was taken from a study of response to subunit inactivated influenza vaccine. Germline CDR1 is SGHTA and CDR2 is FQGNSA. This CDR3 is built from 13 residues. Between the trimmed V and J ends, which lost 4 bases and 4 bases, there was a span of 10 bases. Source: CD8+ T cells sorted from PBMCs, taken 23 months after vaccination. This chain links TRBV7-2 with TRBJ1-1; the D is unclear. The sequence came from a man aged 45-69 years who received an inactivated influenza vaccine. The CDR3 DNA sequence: TGTGCCAGCAGCTCGTACCCGGGCACTGAAGCTTTCTTT. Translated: CASSSYPGTEAFF.